The 21 T cell receptor beta chains below come from one sample, sequenced in a study of T cells expressing NK-cell markers. No DNA is given; TCRdb re-called the 5' RACE reads and lists each CDR3 protein once. The table lists some 390,000 distinct CDR3 sequences. The sequenced sample was blood T cells: a sorted CD56 or NKG2C T cell subset, CD4+ or CD8+ T cells, or bulk PBMC T cells (not recorded which). The source is a woman aged 45-59 years in good health.

This rearrangement joins TRBV5-1 to TRBJ2-1; the D call from TCRdb, TRBD2, cannot be confirmed without DNA. Germline loops: CDR1 SGHRS, CDR2 YFSETQ. The CDR3 totals 15 residues. The CDR3 loop reads CASSLLGLAHNEQFF.

The chain combines TRBV12-3 or TRBV12-4 with TRBJ2-5; TCRdb indicates TRBD2, and absent DNA this call remains unverified. The CDR3 has 13 residues. The chain's CDR3 is CASSPGLVGTQYF.

The chain uses TRBV9 and TRBJ1-1; TCRdb calls TRBD1, which cannot be checked without DNA. CDR3 length: 15 residues. CDR1 and CDR2 (germline): SGDLS, YYNGEE. CDR3 sequence: CASSIGTGRGTEAFF. Based on the CDR3 plus reference TRBV9 and TRBJ1-1, the full variable domain is DSGVTQTPKHLITATGQRVTLRCSPRSGDLSVYWYQQSLDQGLQFLIQYYNGEERAKGNILERFSAQQFPDLHSELNLSSLELGDSALYFCASSIGTGRGTEAFFGQGTRLTVV.

The chain links TRBV24-1 to TRBJ2-1; the D gene TCRdb calls, TRBD1, cannot be checked with no DNA. This CDR3 has 16 amino acids. Germline V gene sequence: CDR1 KGHDR, CDR2 SFDVKD. CDR3 residues: CATSDYWDVGDNEQFF.

The chain uses TRBV4-1 and TRBJ2-3; TCRdb proposes TRBD2, but this gene call is untestable without DNA. The CDR3 is made up of 17 amino acids. CDR1 is MGHRA, CDR2 YSYEKL, per germline. CDR3: CASSQGARAGSRDTQYF.

The chain employs TRBV4-1 and TRBJ1-5; the D call of TRBD1 rests on TCRdb alone, since no DNA is present to check it. Per germline, CDR1 MGHRA and CDR2 YSYEKL. The CDR3 contains 15 residues. The CDR3 sequence is CASSQVRTGAQPQHF.

The chain has TRBV9 and TRBJ1-1; TCRdb's assignment of TRBD1 cannot be checked, as there is no DNA. Germline V gene data show CDR1 as SGDLS and CDR2 as YYNGEE. The CDR3 contains 14 residues. This CDR3 reads CASSVEPVQGAAFF.

The chain joins TRBV29-1 to TRBJ1-5; as DNA is missing, the TRBD1 call by TCRdb cannot be tested. Germline-derived CDR1 and CDR2 are SQVTM and ANQGSEA. There are 19 residues in the CDR3. CDR3 loop: CSVGQTGKKGLEGYQPQHF.

This chain uses TRBV6-1 with TRBJ2-2; the D call of TRBD2 rests on TCRdb alone, since no DNA is present to check it. This CDR3 is 15 amino acids long. CDR1 is MNHNS, CDR2 SASEGT, per germline. CDR3 residues: CASSEPGLGFGELFF.

The chain uses TRBV5-4 and TRBJ2-7; the TRBD2 assignment by TCRdb is unverifiable without DNA. This CDR3 contains 14 residues. Germline CDR1 SGHNT, CDR2 YYREEE (reference sequence). The chain's CDR3 is CASSYMGLDYEQYF.

This chain connects TRBV20-1 to TRBJ2-3; lacking DNA, the TRBD1 call made by TCRdb goes unchecked. From germline, CDR1 is DFQATT and CDR2 SNEGSKA (reference sequence). The CDR3 spans 16 residues. The CDR3 spells CSAPDRVPLATDTQYF.

The chain combines TRBV5-1 with TRBJ2-1; TCRdb designates TRBD1, a call that cannot be tested without DNA. This CDR3 contains 16 residues. Germline-derived CDR1 and CDR2 are SGHRS and YFSETQ. The chain's CDR3 is CASSRGGQPTHNEQFF.

The rearrangement joins TRBV12-3 or TRBV12-4 to TRBJ2-7. This CDR3 is built from 12 residues. CDR3 amino acids: CASSSITYEQYF.

The rearrangement joins TRBV7-2 to TRBJ1-5; lacking DNA, the TRBD1 call made by TCRdb goes unchecked. The CDR3 consists of 16 residues. Germline assignment: CDR1 SGHTA and CDR2 FQGNSA. The CDR3 loop is CASSLGGASRHQPQHF. The whole variable domain, remainder taken from reference TRBV7-2 and TRBJ1-5, is GAGVSQSPSNKVTEKGKDVELRCDPISGHTALYWYRQSLGQGLEFLIYFQGNSAPDKSGLPSDRFSAERTGGSVSTLTIQRTQQEDSAVYLCASSLGGASRHQPQHFGDGTRLSIL.

The rearrangement links TRBV5-1 to TRBJ2-7; TCRdb returns TRBD1, unconfirmable since there is no DNA. The CDR3 loop spans 14 amino acids. Germline V CDR1 and CDR2: SGHRS, YFSETQ. CDR3 protein: CASSPITGNYEQYF. Full variable domain (missing parts from reference TRBV5-1 and TRBJ2-7): KAGVTQTPRYLIKTRGQQVTLSCSPISGHRSVSWYQQTPGQGLQFLFEYFSETQRNKGNFPGRFSGRQFSNSRSEMNVSTLELGDSALYLCASSPITGNYEQYFGPGTRLTVT.

This chain's CDR3 is CASSLYDPPGQGGGNTIYF. This rearrangement joins TRBV11-2 to TRBJ1-3; no DNA is available, so the TRBD1 call from TCRdb remains unchecked. CDR3 length equals 19 residues. Germline CDR1 reads SGHAT; CDR2 reads FQNNGV.

The rearrangement joins TRBV29-1 to TRBJ2-7; TCRdb returns TRBD2, unconfirmable since there is no DNA. Germline lookup yields CDR1 SQVTM and CDR2 ANQGSEA. CDR3 size: 14 residues. Here the CDR3 reads CSVELGGGYYEQYF.

The chain employs TRBV4-1 and TRBJ2-7; TCRdb's D gene call, TRBD1, goes unchecked for lack of DNA. Germline lookup yields CDR1 MGHRA and CDR2 YSYEKL. The CDR3 totals 14 residues. CDR3: CASSQGDGTYEQYF.

The J gene is TRBJ1-6, the V gene TRBV12-3 or TRBV12-4; TCRdb indicates TRBD1, and absent DNA this call remains unverified. The CDR3 has 14 amino acids. CDR3 loop: CASSLGGGNSPLHF.

This chain uses TRBV5-1 with TRBJ2-7. Germline values: CDR1 SGHRS, CDR2 YFSETQ. The CDR3 sequence is 13 residues long. CDR3 in amino acids: CASSSGHRYEQYF.

This chain connects TRBV6-5 to TRBJ2-3; no DNA is available, so the TRBD2 call from TCRdb remains unchecked. The CDR3 runs 15 residues. The germline V gene has CDR1 MNHEY and CDR2 SVGAGI. The CDR3 here is CASSAGPGFTDTQYF.